This T cell receptor beta chain was recovered during a study of blood T cell repertoires in COVID-19. On the study more broadly: In each case, the material was cDNA or gDNA derived from T cells, B-cell-depleted T cells, or PBMCs.

The assay was immunoSEQ multiplex PCR, and TCRdb's table has in-frame clones only and misses some. The sample shows about 190,000 clones, around 85% of them seen only once. The CDR3 runs 15 residues. Germline V gene lookup returns CDR1 LGHDT and CDR2 YNNKEL (reference sequence). V was cut by 7 bases and J by 6 bases, with 16 bases left in between. Individuals drawn from 24 US areas were roughly 18 to 95 years old. This clonotype was sampled from a woman under 40 who had recovered from COVID-19. Source material: PBMCs or T cells enriched from blood (not recorded which). J is TRBJ1-6 and V is TRBV3-1 (or the pseudogene TRBV3-2), with a possible D match to TRBD1 (5 bases). The DNA for the CDR3 is TGTGCCAGCAACCATGGGGCACGGATTAATTCACCCCTCCACTTT. It yields the protein CASNHGARINSPLHF.